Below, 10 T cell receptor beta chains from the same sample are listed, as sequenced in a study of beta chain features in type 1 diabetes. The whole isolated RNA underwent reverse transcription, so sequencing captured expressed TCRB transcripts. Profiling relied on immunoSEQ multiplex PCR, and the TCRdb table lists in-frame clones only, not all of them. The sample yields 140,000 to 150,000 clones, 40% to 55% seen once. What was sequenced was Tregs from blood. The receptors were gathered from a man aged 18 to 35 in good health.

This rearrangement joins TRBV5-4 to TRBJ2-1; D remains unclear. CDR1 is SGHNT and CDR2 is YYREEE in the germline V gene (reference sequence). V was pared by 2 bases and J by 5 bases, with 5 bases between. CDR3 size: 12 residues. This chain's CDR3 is CASSFSDNEQFF. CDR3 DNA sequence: TGTGCCAGCAGCTTTTCCGACAATGAGCAGTTCTTC.

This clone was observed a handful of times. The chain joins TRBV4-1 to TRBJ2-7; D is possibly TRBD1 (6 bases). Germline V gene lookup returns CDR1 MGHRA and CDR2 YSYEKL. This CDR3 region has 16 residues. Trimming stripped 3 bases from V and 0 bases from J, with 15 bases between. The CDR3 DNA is TGCGCCAGCAGCCACTCAGGGGCACGGAACTCCTACGAGCAGTACTTC. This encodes CASSHSGARNSYEQYF.

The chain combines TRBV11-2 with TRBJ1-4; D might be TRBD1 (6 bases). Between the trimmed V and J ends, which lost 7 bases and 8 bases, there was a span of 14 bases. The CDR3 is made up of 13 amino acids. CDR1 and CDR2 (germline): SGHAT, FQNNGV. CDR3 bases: TGTGCCAGCAACCCCGCGGGGGGCGAAAAACTGTTTTTT. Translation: CASNPAGGEKLFF.

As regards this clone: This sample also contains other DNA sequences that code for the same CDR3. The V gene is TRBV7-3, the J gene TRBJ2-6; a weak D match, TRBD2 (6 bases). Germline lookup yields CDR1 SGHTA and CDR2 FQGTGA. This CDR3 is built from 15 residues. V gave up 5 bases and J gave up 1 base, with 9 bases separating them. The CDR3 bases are TGTGCCAGCAGCCCCGGGGGTTCTGGGGCCAACGTCCTGACTTTC. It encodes CASSPGGSGANVLTF.

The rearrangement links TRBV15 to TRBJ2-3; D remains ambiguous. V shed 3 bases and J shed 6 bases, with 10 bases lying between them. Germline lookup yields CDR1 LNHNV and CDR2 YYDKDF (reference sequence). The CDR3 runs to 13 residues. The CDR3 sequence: CATSRSHRDTQYF. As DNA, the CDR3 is TGTGCCACCAGCAGGAGCCATCGCGATACGCAGTATTTT.

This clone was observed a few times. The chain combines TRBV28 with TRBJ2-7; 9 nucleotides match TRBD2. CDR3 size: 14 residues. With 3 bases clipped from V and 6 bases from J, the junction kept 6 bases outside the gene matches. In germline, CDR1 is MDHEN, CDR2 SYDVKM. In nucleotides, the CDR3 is TGTGCCAGCAGTTTCTTAGCGGGAGCCCTCGAGCAGTACTTC. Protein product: CASSFLAGALEQYF.

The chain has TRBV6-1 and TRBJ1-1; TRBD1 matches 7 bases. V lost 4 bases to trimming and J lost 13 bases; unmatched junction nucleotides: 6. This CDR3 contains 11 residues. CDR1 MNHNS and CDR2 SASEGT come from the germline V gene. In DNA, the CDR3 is TGTGCCAGCAGTGTAACAGGGGTAGGTTTCTTT. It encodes CASSVTGVGFF.

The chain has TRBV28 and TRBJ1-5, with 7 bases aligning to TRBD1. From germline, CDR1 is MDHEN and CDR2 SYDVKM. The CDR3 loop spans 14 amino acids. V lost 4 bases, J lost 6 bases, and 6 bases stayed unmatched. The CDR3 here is CASSWQGGGQPQHF. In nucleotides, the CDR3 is TGTGCCAGCAGTTGGCAGGGGGGCGGTCAGCCCCAGCATTTT.

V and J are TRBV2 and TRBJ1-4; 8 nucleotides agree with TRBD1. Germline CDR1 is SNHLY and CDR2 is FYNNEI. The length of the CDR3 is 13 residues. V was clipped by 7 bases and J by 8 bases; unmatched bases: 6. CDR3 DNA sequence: TGTGCCAGCATCAGGGGGCGAGGAGAAAAACTGTTTTTT. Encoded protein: CASIRGRGEKLFF.

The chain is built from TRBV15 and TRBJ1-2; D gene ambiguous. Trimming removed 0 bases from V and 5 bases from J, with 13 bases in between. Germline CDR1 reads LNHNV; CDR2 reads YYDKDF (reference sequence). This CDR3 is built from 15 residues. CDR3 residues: CATSRDAGVAYGYTF. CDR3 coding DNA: TGTGCCACCAGCAGAGATGCCGGGGTAGCATATGGCTACACCTTC.